Below, one T cell receptor (beta chain) is given with its context. The antigen is undetermined. The V and J ends lost 5 bases and 4 bases, in that order; junction bases with no gene match: 7. CDR1 and CDR2 (germline): SEHNR, FQNEAQ (reference sequence). The CDR3 contains 14 residues. Every donor was a healthy person donating bone marrow. 60 Vbeta and 13 Jbeta primers were used in PCR. Clones were read by immunoSEQ multiplex PCR, and TCRdb kept only the in-frame ones, dropping some. Of around 50,000 clones listed, around three quarters are singletons. This entry comes from a study of cytomegalovirus exposure and HLA in healthy donors. Study-level background: The 110 million or so unique TCR beta sequences, from around 200 million T cells, were found by an earlier analysis.

General study findings and limits: Cytomegalovirus-associated TCR beta chains were listed, numbering 150 to 200. The number of N-insertions in an Asian-associated ancestry cluster was reportedly below the approximately 690-donor mean in a later analysis.

This TCR was recovered from a man in his thirties or forties in good health and CMV-seropositive. This chain links TRBV7-9 with TRBJ2-7; 8 bases map to TRBD1. The material sequenced was PBMCs. CDR3 sequence (DNA): TGTGCCAGCAGCAAGGGACAGGAACCTTACGAGCAGTACTTC. It encodes CASSKGQEPYEQYF.